This T cell receptor (beta chain) was captured in a study of shared clonotypes between healthy human individuals. The CDR3 covers 16 residues. Trimming stripped 10 bases from V and 2 bases from J, with 22 bases between. Germline CDR1 reads LNHDA; CDR2 reads SQIVND (reference sequence). Some clones are missing from TCRdb's copy, which holds only in-frame ones; the method was immunoSEQ multiplex PCR. This sample has over 400,000 clones, with around 95% found just once. Input material: naive CD4+ T cells sorted from blood. Subset denoted: CD45RA+ positively selected. This chain links TRBV19 with TRBJ2-3, with a possible D match to TRBD1 (5 bases). This sequence was found in a woman under 40 in good health. CDR3 bases: TGTGCCATCTCATCCTCGATTGGGGCCAACACAGATACGCAGTATTTT. Translated: CAISSSIGANTDTQYF.